This TCR beta chain derives from a study of shared clonotypes between healthy human individuals. Study findings and constraints: The study found lower generation probabilities in non-shared clonotypes than in those shared by all four donors.

Across several immunoSEQ plates, the genomic DNA of each subset was split evenly. This table comes from immunoSEQ multiplex PCR, and its TCRdb copy is limited to in-frame clones, with some not included. The sample has a few million clones, approximately 94% seen once; the top ten hold roughly 0.13%. This clone was picked up one time. No antigen is known for it. This CDR3 has 15 residues. The germline V and J ends were trimmed by 6 bases and 0 bases, with 14 bases remaining between them. Germline loops: CDR1 WSHSY, CDR2 SAAADI. The sample taken for sequencing was naive CD4+ T cells sorted from blood. Subset meaning: CD45RA+ positively selected. The TCR sequence derives from a man aged 18 to 35 in good health. This chain connects TRBV10-2 to TRBJ1-2; D unresolved. The CDR3 DNA reads TGCGCCAGCAGCCCCTCGGGCAGCACTAACTATGGCTACACCTTC. The encoded protein is CASSPSGSTNYGYTF.